The 22 T cell receptor beta chains listed next were all sequenced from one sample in a study of blood T cells in healthy people across ages. PCR was performed a second time for 7 to 11 cycles using a sample-barcoded 5' primer and a J-beta primer mix. TCRdb called the 5' RACE reads again in MiXCR, with one record for every CDR3 protein. The top ten hold 7.9% of the sample, which has about 1.5 million distinct CDR3 sequences, around 42% seen once. Sequenced sample: blood. These receptors were taken from a woman aged 18 to 35 in good health.

This clonotype has a handful of counts. The chain couples TRBV21-1 to TRBJ1-2. TRBV21-1 is a recognized pseudogene. This CDR3 contains 13 residues. The CDR3 DNA reads TGTGCCAGCAGCAATCAGTCGGTCAATGGCTACACCTTC. This sequence encodes CASSNQSVNGYTF.

The J gene is TRBJ1-1, the V gene TRBV25-1; D unresolved. CDR3 length equals 14 residues. V shed 3 bases and J shed 10 bases, with 18 bases lying between them. The germline V gene encodes CDR1 MGHDK and CDR2 SYGVNS. The CDR3 region is CASSDKGPGLGAFF. The CDR3 nucleotides are TGTGCCAGCAGTGATAAGGGCCCCGGCTTAGGAGCTTTCTTT.

V is TRBV27 and J is TRBJ2-7; TRBD2 is a possible D gene (5 bases). Germline V gene data show CDR1 as MNHEY and CDR2 as SMNVEV (reference sequence). The V and J ends lost 5 bases and 2 bases respectively, with 13 bases between them. This CDR3 has 14 residues. The chain's CDR3 is CASSAWAGTYEQYF. The CDR3 DNA sequence: TGTGCCAGCAGTGCCTGGGCGGGTACCTACGAGCAGTACTTC.

V gene TRBV24-1 combines with J gene TRBJ2-2, with D possibly matching TRBD1 (6 bases). V was clipped by 4 bases and J by 5 bases, with 19 bases between them. This CDR3 is 17 amino acids long. Germline V CDR1 and CDR2: KGHDR, SFDVKD. CDR3 DNA: TGTGCCACCAGTGACCCTTCAGAGGACAGTTTAACCGGGGAGCTGTTTTTT. The encoded protein is CATSDPSEDSLTGELFF.

The V call is TRBV27, the J call TRBJ1-1; D call uncertain. The CDR3 length is 14 residues. The V end was cut by 2 bases, the J end by 4 bases, with 11 bases between. CDR1 and CDR2 from the germline V gene are MNHEY and SMNVEV (reference sequence). CDR3 in amino acids: CASSLTWDSTEAFF. CDR3 bases: TGTGCCAGCAGTTTAACGTGGGATTCCACTGAAGCTTTCTTT.

This chain uses TRBV10-3 with TRBJ2-1; 9 nucleotides line up with TRBD2. Germline V gives CDR1 ENHRY, CDR2 SYGVKD. The junction had 5 bases not matched to a gene; V was cut back by 5 bases and J by 6 bases. The length of the CDR3 is 14 residues. The CDR3 DNA follows: TGTGCCATCAGTCCGGGACTAGCAATCAATGAGCAGTTCTTC. Amino acid sequence: CAISPGLAINEQFF.

The chain joins TRBV20-1 to TRBJ2-1; 14 positions match TRBD2. V shed 1 base and J 12 bases; nucleotides not matched to a gene: 14. Germline V gene lookup returns CDR1 DFQATT and CDR2 SNEGSKA (reference sequence). The CDR3 extends over 17 amino acids. The CDR3 loop reads CSARAHLTSGGEVWQFF. Here the CDR3 DNA reads TGCAGTGCTAGAGCCCACCTGACTAGCGGGGGGGAGGTTTGGCAGTTCTTC.

This clonotype was seen just once. V usage is TRBV4-2 and J usage is TRBJ2-1, with unresolved D. Germline-derived CDR1 and CDR2 are LGHNA and YNFKEQ. V gave up 0 bases and J gave up 9 bases, with 6 bases separating them. This CDR3 region has 12 residues. This CDR3 reads CASSQEGCEQFF. CDR3 coding DNA: TGTGCCAGCAGCCAAGAGGGCTGTGAGCAGTTCTTC.

This clonotype has a handful of counts. The CDR3 nucleotides read TGTGCCAGCAGCGTAGAGACGGTTCGGGGACAGGGTGCCAACTATGGCTACACCTTC. Its protein is CASSVETVRGQGANYGYTF. The chain joins TRBV9 to TRBJ1-2, with 9 bases fitting TRBD1. Germline loops: CDR1 SGDLS, CDR2 YYNGEE. V lost 0 bases to trimming and J lost 2 bases; unmatched junction nucleotides: 14. The CDR3 has 19 amino acids.

There are a few counts of this clonotype. This chain connects TRBV25-1 to TRBJ2-1, with 7 bases fitting TRBD2. In germline, CDR1 is MGHDK, CDR2 SYGVNS. The CDR3 has 17 residues. V gave up 2 bases and J gave up 5 bases; unmatched junction bases: 12. CDR3: CASSESGHGGSHNEQFF. The CDR3 DNA is TGTGCCAGCAGTGAAAGCGGTCATGGCGGGAGCCACAATGAGCAGTTCTTC.

This clonotype was observed a few times. The rearrangement links TRBV5-5 to TRBJ1-5; D remains unclear. Germline V gives CDR1 SGHKS, CDR2 YYEKEE (reference sequence). V lost 3 bases and J lost 1, with 14 bases in between. The CDR3 has 16 amino acids. CDR3 residues: CASSSTPGRSNQPQHF. The CDR3 region has the DNA TGTGCCAGCAGCTCGACGCCGGGCCGGAGCAATCAGCCCCAGCATTTT.

This clonotype was observed a few times. The chain uses TRBV12-3 or TRBV12-4 and TRBJ2-1, with 11 bases aligning to TRBD2. The CDR3 consists of 15 residues. After removal of 6 bases from V and 7 bases from J, the junction contained 8 bases not matched to a gene. The CDR3 here is CASSLKTSGINEQFF. The CDR3, as DNA: TGTGCCAGCAGCCTAAAGACTAGCGGGATTAATGAGCAGTTCTTC.

The gene calls are TRBV2 and TRBJ2-7, with no clear D. V lost 7 bases and J lost 6, with 16 bases in between. This CDR3 is 13 amino acids long. Germline V gene sequence: CDR1 SNHLY, CDR2 FYNNEI. The CDR3 here is CASIFHHNLEQYF. CDR3 in DNA: TGTGCCAGCATCTTCCATCACAACCTCGAGCAGTACTTC.

In its sample, this clonotype was seen a few times. The chain uses TRBV28 and TRBJ2-3; D gene ambiguous. This CDR3 region has 14 residues. V shed 4 bases and J shed 0 bases, with 8 bases lying between them. Per germline, CDR1 MDHEN and CDR2 SYDVKM. As DNA, the CDR3 is TGTGCCAGCAGTTATGAAGCTAGCACAGATACGCAGTATTTT. This translates into CASSYEASTDTQYF.

This clonotype was seen a single time. With a much larger clone just one base away, this may be a read error. The chain recombines TRBV20-1 with TRBJ2-7; TRBD1 aligns across 7 bases. V shed 0 bases, J shed 3 bases, and the junction held 2 bases outside the gene matches. The CDR3 runs to 13 residues. Germline CDR1 reads DFQATT; CDR2 reads SNEGSKA (reference sequence). In DNA, the CDR3 is TGCAGTGCTAGAGATCCAGGGGGCTACGAGCAGTACTTC. Translation: CSARDPGGYEQYF.

The J gene is TRBJ2-1, the V gene TRBV28; 9 nucleotides match TRBD1. The better agreement between TRBJ2-7 and the DNA end casts doubt on the J call. The length of the CDR3 is 15 residues. Germline assignment: CDR1 MDHEN and CDR2 SYDVKM. The CDR3 loop reads CASTPGDRAEYEQYF. Here the CDR3 DNA reads TGTGCCAGCACCCCTGGGGACAGGGCGGAGTACGAGCAGTACTTC.

The chain employs TRBV20-1 and TRBJ1-1; D possibly corresponds to TRBD1 (5 bases). Germline lookup yields CDR1 DFQATT and CDR2 SNEGSKA (reference sequence). Trimming took off 5 bases at V and 8 bases at J, with 15 bases between the two ends. The CDR3 consists of 12 residues. CDR3 in DNA: TGCAGTGCTGCCCAGGGTTTTGCCGAAGCTTTCTTT. Amino acids: CSAAQGFAEAFF.

The chain has TRBV5-5 and TRBJ1-4; TRBD1 aligns across 7 bases. Germline trimming cut 2 bases from V and 5 bases from J; bases unmatched to any gene: 12. Germline values: CDR1 SGHKS, CDR2 YYEKEE (reference sequence). The CDR3 contains 17 residues. Here the CDR3 reads CASSLRGDSGNNEKLFF. CDR3 DNA sequence: TGTGCCAGCAGCTTAAGAGGGGACAGCGGGAACAATGAAAAACTGTTTTTT. Variable domain in full (rest from reference TRBV5-5 and TRBJ1-4): DAGVTQSPTHLIKTRGQQVTLRCSPISGHKSVSWYQQVLGQGPQFIFQYYEKEERGRGNFPDRFSARQFPNYSSELNVNALLLGDSALYLCASSLRGDSGNNEKLFFGSGTQLSVL.

The chain is built from TRBV27 and TRBJ2-4; a possible D gene is TRBD2 (5 bases). The J call may be in error: the DNA end matches TRBJ2-7 better. The CDR3 sequence is 13 residues long. Looked up from germline, CDR1 is MNHEY and CDR2 is SMNVEV (reference sequence). CDR3 sequence (DNA): TGTGCCAGCAGTGGGAGTAGGAGGTACGAGCAGTACTTC. Translated: CASSGSRRYEQYF.

Points on this clonotype: At one end the junction does not follow the germline gene, possibly because of a read error. The DNA for the CDR3 is TGCAGGGCTAGAAAGGGACCTGGGACTACTGAGCAGTTCTTC. Amino acids: CRARKGPGTTEQFF. V gene TRBV20-1 combines with J gene TRBJ2-1, with 7 bases that match TRBD2. CDR3 size: 14 residues. CDR1 and CDR2 (germline): DFQATT, SNEGSKA (reference sequence).

This clonotype was seen a handful of times. The chain has TRBV4-2 and TRBJ1-1; TRBD1 matches at 11 bases. The length of the CDR3 is 15 residues. Germline V gene data show CDR1 as LGHNA and CDR2 as YNFKEQ. J lost 6 bases, V lost 4 bases, and 7 bases had no gene match. CDR3 sequence reads: CASSPDGQGAAEAFF. The CDR3 nucleotides read TGTGCCAGCAGCCCAGACGGACAGGGGGCGGCTGAAGCTTTCTTT.

V and J are TRBV6-5 and TRBJ2-7, with 14 bases identical to TRBD2. Germline CDR1 and CDR2: MNHEY and SVGAGI. V gave up 0 bases and J gave up 1 base; unmatched junction bases: 8. The CDR3 contains 19 residues. The CDR3 is CASSYSLGTSGRESYEQYF. CDR3 sequence (DNA): TGTGCCAGCAGTTACTCCCTGGGGACTAGCGGGAGAGAATCCTACGAGCAGTACTTC.